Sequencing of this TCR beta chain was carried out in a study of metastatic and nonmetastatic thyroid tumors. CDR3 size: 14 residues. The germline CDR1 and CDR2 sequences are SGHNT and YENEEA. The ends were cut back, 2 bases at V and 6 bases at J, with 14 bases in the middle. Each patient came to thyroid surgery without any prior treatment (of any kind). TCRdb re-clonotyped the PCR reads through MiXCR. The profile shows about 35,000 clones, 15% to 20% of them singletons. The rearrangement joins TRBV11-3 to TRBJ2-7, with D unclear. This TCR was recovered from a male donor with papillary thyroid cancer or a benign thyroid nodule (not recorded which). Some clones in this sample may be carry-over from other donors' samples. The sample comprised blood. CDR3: CASSLSHSTGEQYF. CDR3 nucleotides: TGTGCCAGCAGCTTAAGCCACTCAACCGGCGAGCAGTACTTC.